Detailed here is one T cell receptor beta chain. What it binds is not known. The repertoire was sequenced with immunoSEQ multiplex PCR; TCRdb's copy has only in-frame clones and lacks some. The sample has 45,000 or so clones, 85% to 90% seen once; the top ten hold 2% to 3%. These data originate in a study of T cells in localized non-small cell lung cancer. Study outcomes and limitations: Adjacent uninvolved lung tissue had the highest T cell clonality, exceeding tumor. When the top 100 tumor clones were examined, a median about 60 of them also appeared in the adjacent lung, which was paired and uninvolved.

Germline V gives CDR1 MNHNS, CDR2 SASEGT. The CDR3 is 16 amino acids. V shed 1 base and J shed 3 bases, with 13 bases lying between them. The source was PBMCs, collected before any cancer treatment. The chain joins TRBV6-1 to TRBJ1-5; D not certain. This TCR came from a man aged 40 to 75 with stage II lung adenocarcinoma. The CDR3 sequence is CASSEGKRATNQPQHF. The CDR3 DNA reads TGTGCCAGCAGTGAAGGAAAGCGAGCGACCAATCAGCCCCAGCATTTT.